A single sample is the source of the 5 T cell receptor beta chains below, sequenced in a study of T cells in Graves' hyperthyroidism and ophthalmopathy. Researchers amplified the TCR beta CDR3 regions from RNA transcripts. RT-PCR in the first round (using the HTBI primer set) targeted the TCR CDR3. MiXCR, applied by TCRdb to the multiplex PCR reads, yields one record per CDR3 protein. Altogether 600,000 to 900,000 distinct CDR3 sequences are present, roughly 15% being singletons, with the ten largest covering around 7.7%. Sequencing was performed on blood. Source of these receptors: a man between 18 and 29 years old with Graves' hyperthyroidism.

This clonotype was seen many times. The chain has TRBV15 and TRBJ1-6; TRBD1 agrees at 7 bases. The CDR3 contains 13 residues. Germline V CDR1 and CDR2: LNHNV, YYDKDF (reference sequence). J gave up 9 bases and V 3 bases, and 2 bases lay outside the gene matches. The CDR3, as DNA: TGTGCCACCAGCAGGGACAGGAGTTCACCCCTCCACTTT. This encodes CATSRDRSSPLHF.

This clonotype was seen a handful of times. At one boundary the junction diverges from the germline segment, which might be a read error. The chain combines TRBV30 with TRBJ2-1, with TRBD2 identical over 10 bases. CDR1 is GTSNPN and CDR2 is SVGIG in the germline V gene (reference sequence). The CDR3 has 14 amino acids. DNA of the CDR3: TGTGCCTGGACTAGCGGGAGCTCCTACAATGGGCAGTTCTTC. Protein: CAWTSGSSYNGQFF.

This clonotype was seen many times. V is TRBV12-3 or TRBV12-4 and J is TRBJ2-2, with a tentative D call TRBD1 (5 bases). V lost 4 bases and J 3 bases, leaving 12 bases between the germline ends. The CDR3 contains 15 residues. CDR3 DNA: TGTGCCAGCAGTTCCGCGACAGCTCACACCGGGGAGCTGTTTTTT. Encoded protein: CASSSATAHTGELFF.

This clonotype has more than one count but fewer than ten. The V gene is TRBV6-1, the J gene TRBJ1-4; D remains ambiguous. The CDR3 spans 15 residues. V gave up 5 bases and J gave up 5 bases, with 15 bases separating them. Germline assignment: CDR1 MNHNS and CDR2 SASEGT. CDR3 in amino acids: CASSYDWTVNEKLFF. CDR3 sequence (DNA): TGTGCCAGCAGTTACGACTGGACTGTGAATGAAAAACTGTTTTTT.

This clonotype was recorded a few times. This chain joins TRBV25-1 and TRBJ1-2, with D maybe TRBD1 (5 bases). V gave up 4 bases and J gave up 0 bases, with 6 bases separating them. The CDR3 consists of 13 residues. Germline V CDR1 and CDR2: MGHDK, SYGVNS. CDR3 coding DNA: TGTGCCAGCAGTGGGACACCTAACTATGGCTACACCTTC. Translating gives CASSGTPNYGYTF.